Listed here are 18 T cell receptor beta chains from one sample, sequenced in a study of CD8+ T cells in alopecia areata. Extracted from the samples, RNA was reverse transcribed into cDNA to serve as the sequencing template. The repertoire was sequenced with immunoSEQ multiplex PCR; TCRdb's copy has only in-frame clones and lacks some. This table holds under 300,000 clones, 60% found once. The treatment was: oral pan-JAK inhibitor, 5-10 mg twice daily. This specimen consisted of CD4+ T cells sorted from blood, obtained at week 52, from a patient treated with tofacitinib. These receptors were taken from a human donor with alopecia areata.

The V call is TRBV29-1, the J call TRBJ2-1, with D hard to call. The CDR3 has 11 residues. V lost 7 bases and J lost 6, with 10 bases in between. Germline V lookup: CDR1 SQVTM, CDR2 ANQGSEA. The CDR3 loop is CSAGRTNEQFF. The CDR3 DNA sequence: TGCAGCGCCGGACGGACCAATGAGCAGTTCTTC.

This clone was observed a handful of times. The chain has TRBV5-4 and TRBJ2-1; a possible D gene is TRBD1 (6 bases). CDR3 length: 14 amino acids. The V end was cut by 4 bases, the J end by 9 bases, with 17 bases between. Germline CDR1 is SGHNT and CDR2 is YYREEE (reference sequence). CDR3 protein: CASSARQERSEQFF. The CDR3 DNA follows: TGTGCCAGCAGCGCCCGACAGGAAAGGAGTGAGCAGTTCTTC. Variable domain in full (rest from reference TRBV5-4 and TRBJ2-1): ETGVTQSPTHLIKTRGQQVTLRCSSQSGHNTVSWYQQALGQGPQFIFQYYREEENGRGNFPPRFSGLQFPNYSSELNVNALELDDSALYLCASSARQERSEQFFGPGTRLTVL.

This clone was detected a few times. The V call is TRBV6-6, the J call TRBJ1-5; 7 bases are a match to TRBD1. Trimming took 5 bases from V and 0 from J; bases not matched to a gene: 7. CDR3 length: 16 residues. Germline CDR1 and CDR2: MNHNY and SVGAGI (reference sequence). The CDR3 region has the DNA TGTGCCAGCAGTGGCGACAGGGTTGGTAGCAATCAGCCCCAGCATTTT. Encoded protein: CASSGDRVGSNQPQHF.

Only a few counts were recorded for this clone. The chain is built from TRBV25-1 and TRBJ2-3; 11 positions match TRBD1. J was trimmed by 4 bases and V by 3 bases; bases with no gene match: 3. Per germline, CDR1 MGHDK and CDR2 SYGVNS. The CDR3 contains 15 residues. DNA for the CDR3: TGTGCCAGCAGTGACTGGACAGGGGGCCCAGATACGCAGTATTTT. Its protein is CASSDWTGGPDTQYF.

V usage is TRBV6-5 and J usage is TRBJ2-7, with D possibly being TRBD2 (6 bases). V was shortened by 6 bases and J by 0 bases, with 12 bases between the two germline ends. The germline V gene encodes CDR1 MNHEY and CDR2 SVGAGI. CDR3 size: 14 residues. CDR3 residues: CASRPGGSSYEQYF. The CDR3, as DNA: TGTGCCAGCAGGCCCGGGGGAAGCTCCTACGAGCAGTACTTC.

This rearrangement joins TRBV2 to TRBJ2-1; a possible D gene is TRBD2 (6 bases). From germline, CDR1 is SNHLY and CDR2 FYNNEI. This CDR3 spans 16 amino acids. Trimming removed 7 bases from V and 0 bases from J, with 16 bases in between. This CDR3 is CASTLAGSSSYNEQFF. The CDR3 nucleotides are TGTGCCAGCACCCTTGCGGGGTCGAGCTCCTACAATGAGCAGTTCTTC.

A few counts support this clone. The CDR3: CASSLLQNYGYTF. In nucleotides, the CDR3 is TGTGCCAGCAGCTTGTTACAGAACTATGGCTACACCTTC. The rearrangement joins TRBV5-6 to TRBJ1-2, with D uncertain. The CDR3 is 13 amino acids. Trimming cost V 1 base and J 2 bases, with 6 bases left between them. CDR1 is SGHDT and CDR2 is YYEEEE in the germline V gene. Together with reference TRBV5-6 and TRBJ1-2, the CDR3 gives the full variable domain: DAGVTQSPTHLIKTRGQQVTLRCSPKSGHDTVSWYQQALGQGPQFIFQYYEEEERQRGNFPDRFSGHQFPNYSSELNVNALLLGDSALYLCASSLLQNYGYTFGSGTRLTVV.

The gene calls are TRBV30 and TRBJ1-2; no firm D call. Germline lookup yields CDR1 GTSNPN and CDR2 SVGIG (reference sequence). The CDR3 covers 12 residues. V was pared by 5 bases and J by 2 bases, with 9 bases between. The DNA for the CDR3 is TGTGCCTGGTACACGGAGAACTATGGCTACACCTTC. Encoded protein: CAWYTENYGYTF.

J is TRBJ1-6 and V is TRBV6-5, with TRBD1 matching over 7 bases. The V gene end was trimmed by 7 bases and the J gene end by 7 bases; junction bases not matched to a gene: 7. Looked up from germline, CDR1 is MNHEY and CDR2 is SVGAGI. The CDR3 covers 14 residues. The CDR3 sequence is CASTTTGQNSPLHF. CDR3 coding DNA: TGTGCCAGCACTACGACAGGGCAGAATTCACCCCTCCACTTT.

The V call is TRBV6-5, the J call TRBJ1-1, with D possibly TRBD1 on 5 matching bases. Trimming pared 5 bases from V and 1 base from J, leaving 11 bases between. CDR1 is MNHEY and CDR2 is SVGAGI in the germline V gene. The CDR3 length is 14 residues. In nucleotides, the CDR3 is TGTGCCAGCAGTCCGGGACTGAAGAACACTGAAGCTTTCTTT. Translated: CASSPGLKNTEAFF.

The chain recombines TRBV13 with TRBJ2-5; 11 nucleotides align to TRBD2. Germline assignment: CDR1 PRHDT and CDR2 FYEKMQ (reference sequence). This CDR3 region has 16 residues. V gave up 5 bases and J gave up 3 bases; unmatched junction bases: 8. CDR3 protein: CASSLSILAGEETQYF. The CDR3 coding sequence is TGTGCCAGCAGCCTAAGCATACTAGCGGGGGAAGAGACCCAGTACTTC.

The genes are TRBV7-2 and TRBJ1-1, with D uncertain. Between the trimmed V and J ends, which lost 5 bases and 2 bases, there was a span of 6 bases. The CDR3 loop spans 12 amino acids. Germline V CDR1 and CDR2: SGHTA, FQGNSA. The CDR3 region is CASSLTNTEAFF. The CDR3 nucleotides read TGTGCCAGCAGCCTAACAAACACTGAAGCTTTCTTT.

This sequence joins TRBV7-2 and TRBJ1-1; no clear D. This CDR3 comprises 9 residues. CDR1 is SGHTA, CDR2 FQGNSA, per germline. The V gene lost 8 bases and the J gene lost 8 bases, with 6 bases spanning the gap. The CDR3 here is CASGREAFF. The CDR3 DNA follows: TGTGCCAGCGGTAGGGAAGCTTTCTTT.

The chain has TRBV29-1 and TRBJ2-5, with a tentative D call TRBD2 (5 bases). V lost 5 bases and J lost 4, with 8 bases in between. The CDR3 consists of 11 residues. CDR1 and CDR2 (germline): SQVTM, ANQGSEA. CDR3 protein: CSVQDSETQYF. The CDR3 DNA is TGCAGCGTTCAGGACTCAGAGACCCAGTACTTC.

In its sample, this clone was seen a few times. The sample holds other DNA sequences that translate to the same CDR3. The chain combines TRBV29-1 with TRBJ1-1; D gene ambiguous. Germline loops: CDR1 SQVTM, CDR2 ANQGSEA. V lost 6 bases and J lost 2, with 10 bases in between. The CDR3 sequence is 12 residues long. CDR3: CSVVGSNTEAFF. The CDR3 DNA reads TGCAGCGTGGTCGGGAGTAACACTGAAGCTTTCTTT.

The chain combines TRBV6-5 with TRBJ2-2; D unclear. V dropped 2 bases and J dropped 0 bases, with 10 bases sitting between them. CDR3 length: 16 amino acids. The germline V gene encodes CDR1 MNHEY and CDR2 SVGAGI. CDR3 protein: CASSYAVGANTGELFF. The CDR3 nucleotides read TGTGCCAGCAGTTACGCGGTAGGCGCGAACACCGGGGAGCTGTTTTTT.

This clone was observed a few times. This chain joins TRBV7-2 and TRBJ2-3; D uncertain. The germline CDR1 and CDR2 sequences are SGHTA and FQGNSA. With 5 bases removed from V and 2 bases from J, the gap between germline ends came to 5 bases. The CDR3 has 12 amino acids. DNA of the CDR3: TGTGCCAGCAGCCTCATCACAGATACGCAGTATTTT. Its protein product is CASSLITDTQYF.

The chain couples TRBV5-4 to TRBJ2-3; D is unclear. The germline gives CDR1 SGHNT, CDR2 YYREEE (reference sequence). Trimming took off 3 bases at V and 1 base at J, with 9 bases between the two ends. The CDR3 is 14 residues long. CDR3 loop: CASSSDVGTDTQYF. The CDR3 nucleotides read TGTGCCAGCAGCTCGGATGTGGGCACAGATACGCAGTATTTT.